What follows are 20 T cell receptor beta chains derived from one specimen sequenced in a study of regulatory T cells in long-lasting Graves disease. Time point denoted: newly diagnosed GD, antithyroid drugs for less than 3 months. The TCR library used RNA extracted from PBMCs. Relying on iRepertoire HTBI primers and Arm-PCR of CDR3 regions, the team built TCR beta libraries. TCRdb reprocessed the multiplex PCR reads via MiXCR and lists one record per CDR3 protein. The table has some 250,000 distinct CDR3 sequences, about 16% seen once; the top ten hold less than 25%. Specimen: peripheral blood mononuclear cells (PBMCs), collected at new diagnosis, from a patient treated with antithyroid drugs. The receptors shown here come from a female donor with Graves disease.

This clonotype turned up a few times. This sequence joins TRBV10-3 and TRBJ2-2; 7 bases map to TRBD2. The CDR3 runs to 16 residues. J lost 1 base, V lost 0 bases, and 2 bases had no gene match. CDR1 and CDR2 (germline): ENHRY, SYGVKD. In nucleotides, the CDR3 is TGTGCCATCAGTGAGTCATCGGGGGGGAACACCGGGGAGCTGTTTTTT. Translated, it gives CAISESSGGNTGELFF.

This clonotype was detected many times. The rearrangement uses TRBV12-3 or TRBV12-4 and TRBJ2-2; D might be TRBD1 or TRBD2, each matching 6 bases. The CDR3 covers 14 residues. With 9 bases removed from V and 0 bases from J, the gap between germline ends came to 11 bases. Written as DNA, the CDR3 is TGTGCCAGTAGGGGGGAGGCGAACACCGGGGAGCTGTTTTTT. This gives the protein CASRGEANTGELFF.

The V and J genes are TRBV4-3 and TRBJ1-1; D uncertain. Trimming cost V 0 bases and J 1 base, with 15 bases left between them. CDR1 is LGHNA, CDR2 YSLEER, per germline. The CDR3 loop spans 17 amino acids. For the CDR3, the DNA is TGCGCCAGCAGCCAAGACTTTCGACACACAGCGAACACTGAAGCTTTCTTT. It encodes CASSQDFRHTANTEAFF.

This clonotype was recorded many times. The rearrangement links TRBV11-2 to TRBJ1-4; weak D call: TRBD1 (5 bases). The V end was cut by 0 bases, the J end by 2 bases, with 16 bases between. The CDR3 length is 18 residues. The germline gives CDR1 SGHAT, CDR2 FQNNGV. The CDR3 DNA is TGTGCCAGCAGCTTAGATCTAAGGGGCGGTTCTACTAATGAAAAACTGTTTTTT. This gives the protein CASSLDLRGGSTNEKLFF.

This clonotype was counted at least ten times. V gene TRBV20-1 combines with J gene TRBJ2-1; possibly TRBD2 for D (6 bases). The ends were cut back, 2 bases at V and 1 base at J, with 12 bases in the middle. This CDR3 region has 15 residues. Germline CDR1 DFQATT, CDR2 SNEGSKA (reference sequence). The CDR3 here is CSARPPGTSYNEQFF. CDR3 DNA sequence: TGCAGTGCTAGACCTCCCGGGACTTCCTACAATGAGCAGTTCTTC.

The gene calls are TRBV6-2 or TRBV6-3 and TRBJ1-3, with D possibly being TRBD1 (6 bases). The V gene lost 8 bases and the J gene lost 0 bases, with 11 bases spanning the gap. Germline CDR1 is MNHEY and CDR2 is SVGEGT. The CDR3 length is 14 residues. The CDR3 DNA reads as TGTGCCAGCGGGGGGCCCCTCTCTGGAAACACCATATATTTT. Translated: CASGGPLSGNTIYF.

J is TRBJ2-6 and V is TRBV18; possible D gene TRBD2, 6 bases. Germline CDR1 KGHSH, CDR2 LQKENI. Trimming shortened V by 6 bases and J by 0 bases, and 21 bases separated the two germline ends. This CDR3 comprises 19 residues. This CDR3 reads CASSSGERNIFSGANVLTF. As DNA, the CDR3 is TGTGCCAGCTCCTCGGGGGAACGGAATATCTTCTCTGGGGCCAACGTCCTGACTTTC.

This clonotype was observed at least ten times. The chain has TRBV24-1 and TRBJ2-5; a possible D gene is TRBD2 (6 bases). The CDR3 loop spans 16 amino acids. Germline V gives CDR1 KGHDR, CDR2 SFDVKD. Trimming stripped 5 bases from V and 5 bases from J, with 20 bases between. The CDR3 bases are TGTGCCACCAGTGCTCCTTCAGGAGGGCCTAGGGAGACCCAGTACTTC. Its protein is CATSAPSGGPRETQYF.

This clonotype was recorded many times. The V call is TRBV7-2, the J call TRBJ1-2; D not resolved. The CDR3 loop spans 14 amino acids. Germline assignment: CDR1 SGHTA and CDR2 FQGNSA. Trimming cost V 2 bases and J 1 base, with 8 bases left between them. CDR3: CASSLSRDNYGYTF. In nucleotides, the CDR3 is TGTGCCAGCAGCTTATCGCGGGATAACTATGGCTACACCTTC. The full variable domain, completed using reference TRBV7-2 and TRBJ1-2, is GAGVSQSPSNKVTEKGKDVELRCDPISGHTALYWYRQSLGQGLEFLIYFQGNSAPDKSGLPSDRFSAERTGGSVSTLTIQRTQQEDSAVYLCASSLSRDNYGYTFGSGTRLTVV.

This clonotype has ten or more counts. The chain is built from TRBV18 and TRBJ1-5, with 9 bases lining up with TRBD1. Unmatched junction bases numbered 2, after V lost 5 bases and J lost 3 bases. The germline CDR1 and CDR2 sequences are KGHSH and LQKENI. This CDR3 region has 14 residues. As DNA, the CDR3 is TGTGCCAGCTCAAGGACAGGGGCCAATCAGCCCCAGCATTTT. Translated, it gives CASSRTGANQPQHF.

Worth noting for this clonotype: A far larger clone is off by one base, so a read error is likely. V and J are TRBV7-9 and TRBJ1-2; D is possibly TRBD1 (5 bases). This CDR3 has 13 residues. CDR1 is SEHNR, CDR2 FQNEAQ, per germline (reference sequence). V dropped 0 bases and J dropped 4 bases, with 6 bases sitting between them. The CDR3 sequence is CASSLAGTYGYTF. In DNA form, the CDR3 reads TGTGCCAGCAGCTTAGCAGGGACCTATGGCTACACCTTC.

At least ten counts were recorded for this clonotype. The rearrangement uses TRBV20-1 and TRBJ2-7, with 7 bases fitting TRBD2. This CDR3 region has 14 residues. Germline V lookup: CDR1 DFQATT, CDR2 SNEGSKA (reference sequence). The ends lost 0 bases at V and 4 bases at J; junction bases unmatched: 6. For the CDR3, the DNA is TGCAGTGCTAGAGATGACGGGAGGATATACGAGCAGTACTTC. Protein: CSARDDGRIYEQYF.

This clonotype was observed a single time. This rearrangement joins TRBV9 to TRBJ1-2; 8 bases are a match to TRBD1. The CDR3 consists of 15 residues. V was pared by 3 bases and J by 4 bases, with 8 bases of the junction left unmatched. Germline V gene sequence: CDR1 SGDLS, CDR2 YYNGEE. The chain's CDR3 is CASSAPTGDIYGYTF. CDR3 bases: TGTGCCAGCAGCGCACCGACAGGGGATATCTATGGCTACACCTTC.

This clonotype occurred many times. J is TRBJ2-1 and V is TRBV11-3; TRBD1 agrees at 8 bases. The V and J ends lost 3 bases and 8 bases, in that order; junction bases with no gene match: 6. Germline CDR1 reads SGHNT; CDR2 reads YENEEA. The CDR3 length is 14 residues. The CDR3 region is CASSFQGQGHEQFF. CDR3 bases: TGTGCCAGCAGCTTCCAAGGACAGGGCCATGAGCAGTTCTTC.

As for this clonotype: A much larger clone differs from this one at a single base, so this may be a read error. The chain joins TRBV9 to TRBJ2-2; D is unclear. Per the germline V gene, CDR1 is SGDLS and CDR2 is YYNGEE. The CDR3 has 12 residues. In DNA form, the CDR3 reads TGTGCCAGCAGTGACAACACCGTGGAGCTGTTTTTT. Protein: CASSDNTVELFF.

The CDR3 loop reads CASESGLASEQYF. The CDR3 DNA is TGTGCCAGCGAATCGGGGCTTGCTTCGGAGCAGTACTTC. This sequence joins TRBV11-2 and TRBJ2-7; D may match TRBD1 or TRBD2 (5 bases each). Germline V gene data show CDR1 as SGHAT and CDR2 as FQNNGV. CDR3 size: 13 residues. Trimming stripped 8 bases from V and 7 bases from J, with 18 bases between.

Ten or more counts support this clonotype. The chain couples TRBV6-5 to TRBJ2-7, with D maybe TRBD2 (5 bases). Germline CDR1 and CDR2: MNHEY and SVGAGI. V lost 2 bases and J lost 7, with 9 bases in between. The CDR3 totals 12 residues. The CDR3 reads CASSYEGWEQYF. CDR3 nucleotides: TGTGCCAGCAGTTACGAGGGTTGGGAGCAGTACTTC.

This clonotype occurred a few times. It may be a read error: a sequence one base away is much more abundant. The chain combines TRBV28 with TRBJ2-2; 9 bases match TRBD2. CDR3 length: 15 amino acids. Germline CDR1 MDHEN, CDR2 SYDVKM. The CDR3 DNA sequence: TGTGCCAGCACCCCTCGCGGGAGGGCGGCCGGGGGGCTGTTTTTT. It encodes CASTPRGRAAGGLFF.

This clonotype was found a few times. This probably arose from a read error, given a far larger clone one base away. V usage is TRBV5-4 and J usage is TRBJ2-5, with 10 bases identical to TRBD2. The DNA end is a closer match to TRBJ2-1, so the J assignment may be wrong. Germline CDR1 reads SGHNT; CDR2 reads YYREEE (reference sequence). There are 14 residues in the CDR3. The CDR3 loop is CASSLVGTSDWQFF. CDR3 DNA: TGTGCCAGCAGCTTGGTTGGGACTAGCGATTGGCAGTTCTTC.

This clonotype was observed at least ten times. This chain connects TRBV12-3 or TRBV12-4 to TRBJ2-3; 9 bases are a match to TRBD2. The CDR3 has 17 amino acids. V dropped 4 bases and J dropped 5; count of bases not matched to a gene: 13. CDR3 bases: TGTGCCAGCAGTTCCCCTGGGGGCGGGAGGGCCCAAGATACGCAGTATTTT. This encodes CASSSPGGGRAQDTQYF.